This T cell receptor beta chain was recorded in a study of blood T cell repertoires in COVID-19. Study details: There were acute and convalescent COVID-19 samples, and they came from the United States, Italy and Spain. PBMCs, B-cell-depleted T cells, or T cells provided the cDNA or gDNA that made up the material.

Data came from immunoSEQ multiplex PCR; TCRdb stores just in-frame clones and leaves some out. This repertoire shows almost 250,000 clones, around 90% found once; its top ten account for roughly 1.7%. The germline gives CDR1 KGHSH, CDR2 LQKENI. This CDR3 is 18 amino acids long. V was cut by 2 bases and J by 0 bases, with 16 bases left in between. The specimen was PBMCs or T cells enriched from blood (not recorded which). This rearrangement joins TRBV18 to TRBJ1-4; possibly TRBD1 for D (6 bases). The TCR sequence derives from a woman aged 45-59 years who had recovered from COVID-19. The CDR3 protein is CASSPNYLGQTTNEKLFF. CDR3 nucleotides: TGTGCCAGCTCACCAAACTATCTCGGACAGACAACTAATGAAAAACTGTTTTTT.